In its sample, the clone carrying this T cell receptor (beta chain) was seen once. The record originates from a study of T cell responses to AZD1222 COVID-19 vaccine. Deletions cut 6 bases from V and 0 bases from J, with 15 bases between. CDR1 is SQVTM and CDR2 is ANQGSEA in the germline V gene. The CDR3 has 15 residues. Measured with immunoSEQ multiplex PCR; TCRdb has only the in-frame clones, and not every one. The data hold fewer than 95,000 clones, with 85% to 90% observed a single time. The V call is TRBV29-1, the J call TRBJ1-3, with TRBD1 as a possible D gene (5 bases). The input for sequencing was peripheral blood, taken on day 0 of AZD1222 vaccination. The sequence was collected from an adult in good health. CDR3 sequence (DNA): TGCAGCGTGTCTGGGGGGGAGGACTCTGGAAACACCATATATTTT. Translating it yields CSVSGGEDSGNTIYF.